This TCR beta chain was retrieved from a study of cytomegalovirus exposure and HLA in healthy donors. The donors (healthy individuals) were bone marrow donors. Worth noting for this clone: Its target is unknown.

This PCR relied on a set of 60 Vbeta primers and 13 Jbeta primers. The protocol was immunoSEQ multiplex PCR, while the TCRdb copy is restricted to in-frame clones and leaves out a portion. Its clone listing holds some 110,000 clones. Study-wide results and caveats: Cytomegalovirus association was listed for 150 or so TCR beta chains. Of the V segments, some could not be distinguished, including TRBV6-2 and TRBV6-3, and were excluded.

The CDR3 contains 15 residues. J lost 2 bases, V lost 5 bases, and 8 bases had no gene match. Germline V gene lookup returns CDR1 SSHAT and CDR2 FNYEAQ (reference sequence). Sequencing was done on a sample of PBMCs. The receptor comes from a man under 40 in good health and CMV-seronegative. The genes are TRBV7-7 and TRBJ2-5; 7 bases fit TRBD1. This CDR3 reads CASSPSPGQQETQYF. The CDR3 DNA reads as TGTGCCAGCAGCCCCTCGCCGGGACAGCAAGAGACCCAGTACTTC.